Following are 29 T cell receptor beta chains from one sample sequenced in a study of identical twins. TCRdb passed the 5' RACE reads through MiXCR, listing each CDR3 protein once. The table shows approximately 1.8 million distinct CDR3 sequences, with 25% to 35% occurring only once. Sequencing was done on a sample of cord blood. The receptor set was obtained from a newborn girl in good health.

Concerning this clonotype itself: A read error may be the cause here, since a much bigger clone is one base away. The chain recombines TRBV7-2 with TRBJ2-1; TRBD2 agrees at 8 bases. This CDR3 region has 14 residues. CDR1 is SGHTA and CDR2 is FQGNSA in the germline V gene. V lost 3 bases and J lost 10; bases outside the gene matches: 8. This CDR3 is CASSLTAGAYEQFF. As DNA, the CDR3 is TGTGCCAGCAGCTTGACAGCGGGAGCCTACGAGCAGTTCTTC.

This chain connects TRBV4-1 to TRBJ2-3; D not certain. Germline CDR1 reads MGHRA; CDR2 reads YSYEKL. The CDR3 is 15 amino acids. Trimming cost V 1 base and J 0 bases, with 8 bases left between them. The CDR3 region has the DNA TGCGCCAGCAGCCAAGTTATCTCTAGCACAGATACGCAGTATTTT. Translated, it gives CASSQVISSTDTQYF.

The table lists this clonotype with a few counts. The genes are TRBV7-2 and TRBJ2-4; D might be TRBD2 (5 bases). Per the germline V gene, CDR1 is SGHTA and CDR2 is FQGNSA. V lost 4 bases to trimming and J lost 0 bases, with 10 bases between them. The CDR3 length is 15 residues. The CDR3 loop is CASSSRELAKNIQYF. CDR3 DNA: TGTGCCAGCAGCTCGAGGGAGTTAGCCAAAAACATTCAGTACTTC.

This clonotype was observed many times. The chain is built from TRBV5-1 and TRBJ2-3; 8 nucleotides line up with TRBD1. V was clipped by 7 bases and J by 2 bases; unmatched bases: 3. The CDR3 is 13 residues long. Germline V gives CDR1 SGHRS, CDR2 YFSETQ. In DNA form, the CDR3 reads TGCGCCAGCCGGGACAGGTACACAGATACGCAGTATTTT. Translating gives CASRDRYTDTQYF.

This clonotype was counted a few times. This chain joins TRBV6-1 and TRBJ2-7; D is ambiguous. Germline V lookup: CDR1 MNHNS, CDR2 SASEGT. The CDR3 sequence is 11 residues long. Between the trimmed V and J ends, which lost 6 bases and 6 bases, there was a span of 9 bases. CDR3 amino acids: CASSEPTEQYF. The CDR3 DNA sequence: TGTGCCAGCAGCGAACCTACCGAGCAGTACTTC.

The sample holds a few counts of this clonotype. The chain uses TRBV20-1 and TRBJ2-1; 14 positions match TRBD2. V lost 3 bases to trimming and J lost 2 bases; unmatched junction nucleotides: 9. This CDR3 has 18 amino acids. Per the germline V gene, CDR1 is DFQATT and CDR2 is SNEGSKA (reference sequence). The CDR3 reads CSASLGLAGATTYNEQFF. CDR3 DNA sequence: TGCAGTGCTAGTCTGGGACTAGCGGGGGCCACCACCTACAATGAGCAGTTCTTC.

In the case of this clonotype: A read error is possible here, since a much larger clone lies one base away. The chain carries TRBV29-1 and TRBJ2-1, with D unclear. From germline, CDR1 is SQVTM and CDR2 ANQGSEA. The CDR3 extends over 12 amino acids. V gave up 7 bases and J gave up 8 bases, with 15 bases separating them. Here the CDR3 reads CSAEASQYEQFF. CDR3 nucleotides: TGCAGCGCTGAGGCTAGTCAGTATGAGCAGTTCTTC.

There are a few counts of this clonotype. V usage is TRBV12-3 or TRBV12-4 and J usage is TRBJ2-5; 9 bases line up with TRBD2. V trimming: 5 bases; J trimming: 11 bases; junction bases outside the gene matches: 12. The CDR3 length is 14 residues. For the CDR3, the DNA is TGTGCCAGCAGTCTTAGCGGGAGTTGGAATGAGCAGTACTTC. Protein: CASSLSGSWNEQYF.

The chain carries TRBV3-1 and TRBJ2-7, with D tentatively TRBD1 or TRBD2 (6 bases each). The CDR3 is 15 amino acids. Germline CDR1 is LGHDT and CDR2 is YNNKEL (reference sequence). Trimming stripped 4 bases from V and 7 bases from J, with 20 bases between. CDR3 bases: TGTGCCAGCAGCCCGGAGGGACACACCTACAATGAGCAGTACTTC. Residues: CASSPEGHTYNEQYF.

The rearrangement links TRBV12-3 or TRBV12-4 to TRBJ2-7, with 11 bases fitting TRBD2. V was clipped by 0 bases and J by 2 bases; unmatched bases: 6. The CDR3 totals 17 residues. This chain's CDR3 is CASSLAPGLAATYEQYF. CDR3 DNA sequence: TGTGCCAGCAGTTTAGCTCCGGGACTAGCGGCCACCTACGAGCAGTACTTC.

Concerning this clonotype: A junction boundary mismatches the germline segment, possibly from a read error. The genes are TRBV10-3 and TRBJ1-5; maybe TRBD1 (5 bases). The CDR3 is made up of 14 amino acids. From germline, CDR1 is ENHRY and CDR2 SYGVKD. The CDR3 loop is CATSSGLLNQPQHF. As DNA, the CDR3 is TGTGCCACCAGTTCGGGACTCCTCAATCAGCCCCAGCATTTT.

At least ten counts were recorded for this clonotype. The chain recombines TRBV4-2 with TRBJ2-7, with D possibly being TRBD1 or TRBD2 (5 bases each). The germline V and J ends were trimmed by 6 bases and 0 bases, with 15 bases remaining between them. The CDR3 is 15 amino acids. CDR1 and CDR2 (germline): LGHNA, YNFKEQ. The CDR3: CASSLSGLASYEQYF. The CDR3 region has the DNA TGTGCCAGCAGTTTATCGGGGCTAGCCTCCTACGAGCAGTACTTC.

This rearrangement joins TRBV11-3 to TRBJ2-7; no firm D call. Germline values: CDR1 SGHNT, CDR2 YENEEA. The CDR3 loop spans 15 amino acids. Trimming pared 1 base from V and 7 bases from J, leaving 17 bases between. In DNA form, the CDR3 reads TGTGCCAGCAGCTTAGGGGTATTTGGTAACAATGAGCAGTACTTC. This gives the protein CASSLGVFGNNEQYF.

V gene TRBV6-2 or TRBV6-3 combines with J gene TRBJ2-7; 9 bases are shared with TRBD2. This CDR3 has 16 residues. CDR1 and CDR2 from the germline V gene are MNHEY and SVGEGT. With 0 bases clipped from V and 3 bases from J, the junction kept 6 bases outside the gene matches. The CDR3 loop is CASSYSPREGRYEQYF. The CDR3 DNA reads TGTGCCAGCAGTTACTCGCCGCGGGAGGGCCGCTACGAGCAGTACTTC.

This clonotype was found once. The gene calls are TRBV5-5 and TRBJ2-1; no reliable D call. This CDR3 spans 14 amino acids. CDR1 and CDR2 from the germline V gene are SGHKS and YYEKEE (reference sequence). Between the trimmed V and J ends, which lost 7 bases and 1 base, there was a span of 12 bases. The CDR3 DNA reads as TGTGCCAGCGGCGGTATAACATCCTACAATGAGCAGTTCTTC. This gives the protein CASGGITSYNEQFF.

In its sample, this clonotype was seen a few times. This sequence joins TRBV14 and TRBJ2-6, with D possibly TRBD2 on 5 matching bases. CDR3 length equals 18 residues. The ends were cut back, 1 base at V and 0 bases at J, with 13 bases in the middle. Looked up from germline, CDR1 is SGHDN and CDR2 is FVKESK. This chain's CDR3 is CASSQVGLRSSGANVLTF. The CDR3 nucleotides read TGTGCCAGCAGCCAAGTAGGACTTCGAAGCTCTGGGGCCAACGTCCTGACTTTC.

This clonotype was picked up a small number of times. The V gene is TRBV4-2, the J gene TRBJ2-7; D is undetermined. The length of the CDR3 is 15 residues. In germline, CDR1 is LGHNA, CDR2 YNFKEQ. Trimming stripped 0 bases from V and 3 bases from J, with 12 bases between. The CDR3 here is CASSQDFVSYYEQYF. CDR3 DNA: TGTGCCAGCAGCCAAGATTTTGTCAGCTACTACGAGCAGTACTTC.

This clonotype was counted a few times. This chain uses TRBV7-6 with TRBJ2-3; tentatively, D is TRBD2 (6 bases). Germline V gives CDR1 SGHVS, CDR2 FNYEAQ. Trimming stripped 1 base from V and 6 bases from J, with 23 bases between. This CDR3 region has 18 residues. CDR3 loop: CASSLGSIGGARGDTQYF. The CDR3, as DNA: TGTGCCAGCAGCTTAGGAAGCATAGGCGGGGCCCGAGGTGATACGCAGTATTTT.

The chain joins TRBV13 to TRBJ2-3, with D possibly called TRBD1 or TRBD2 (6 bases each). Germline loops: CDR1 PRHDT, CDR2 FYEKMQ (reference sequence). V was cut by 6 bases and J by 2 bases, with 18 bases left in between. The CDR3 has 16 amino acids. CDR3 bases: TGTGCCAGCAGTAAAGAGGGGGGCCCCAACACAGATACGCAGTATTTT. Amino acid sequence: CASSKEGGPNTDTQYF. Based on the CDR3 plus reference TRBV13 and TRBJ2-3, the full variable domain is AAGVIQSPRHLIKEKRETATLKCYPIPRHDTVYWYQQGPGQDPQFLISFYEKMQSDKGSIPDRFSAQQFSDYHSELNMSSLELGDSALYFCASSKEGGPNTDTQYFGPGTRLTVL.

The table lists this clonotype with many counts. The gene calls are TRBV5-1 and TRBJ2-2, with a tentative D call TRBD1 (5 bases). Germline CDR1 and CDR2: SGHRS and YFSETQ. CDR3 length: 14 residues. Trimming took off 1 base at V and 1 base at J, with 5 bases between the two ends. The CDR3 bases are TGCGCCAGCAGCTTGACAGGGAACACCGGGGAGCTGTTTTTT. Translated, it gives CASSLTGNTGELFF.

In its sample, this clonotype was seen a few times. The rearrangement links TRBV5-1 to TRBJ2-2; the match to TRBD2 covers 12 bases. This CDR3 has 16 residues. CDR1 and CDR2 (germline): SGHRS, YFSETQ. V lost 3 bases to trimming and J lost 6 bases; unmatched junction nucleotides: 6. The CDR3 DNA follows: TGCGCCAGCAGCTATACTAGCGGGAGGTACCCCGGGGAGCTGTTTTTT. It yields the protein CASSYTSGRYPGELFF.

The gene calls are TRBV29-1 and TRBJ2-7; the D gene is possibly TRBD2 (5 bases). The length of the CDR3 is 15 residues. Germline V gene sequence: CDR1 SQVTM, CDR2 ANQGSEA. This chain's CDR3 is CSEIKAGGAYNEQYF. DNA for the CDR3: TGCAGTGAAATCAAGGCCGGAGGCGCCTACAATGAGCAGTACTTC.

This clonotype was detected only a few times. V is TRBV11-1 and J is TRBJ2-1; 7 bases map to TRBD2. The V and J ends lost 2 bases and 6 bases, in that order; junction bases with no gene match: 7. Germline CDR1 is SGHAT and CDR2 is FQDESV (reference sequence). This CDR3 is built from 15 residues. CDR3 in amino acids: CASSLQRLATNEQFF. In DNA form, the CDR3 reads TGTGCCAGCAGCTTACAGCGACTAGCCACCAATGAGCAGTTCTTC.

The rearrangement joins TRBV18 to TRBJ2-7; D is unclear. Trimming left V 2 bases short and J 2 bases short, with 7 bases between. CDR3 length equals 13 residues. Germline CDR1 reads KGHSH; CDR2 reads LQKENI. CDR3: CASSPSQAYEQYF. The DNA of the CDR3 is TGTGCCAGCTCACCAAGCCAGGCCTACGAGCAGTACTTC.

This rearrangement joins TRBV4-1 to TRBJ1-5; D may be TRBD1 (6 bases). CDR1 is MGHRA and CDR2 is YSYEKL in the germline V gene. CDR3 length: 15 amino acids. With 4 bases removed from V and 5 bases from J, the gap between germline ends came to 15 bases. For the CDR3, the DNA is TGCGCCAGCAGCCCGACAGCAGGGGTTTATCAGCCCCAGCATTTT. Its protein product is CASSPTAGVYQPQHF.

The chain carries TRBV5-1 and TRBJ2-7, with D maybe TRBD2 (5 bases). The CDR3 is 15 amino acids. Trimming cost V 5 bases and J 6 bases, with 21 bases left between them. CDR1 SGHRS and CDR2 YFSETQ come from the germline V gene. The CDR3 nucleotides are TGCGCCAGCAGTTCTTATCCCGGGTCAGGAGGCGAGCAGTACTTC. Protein: CASSSYPGSGGEQYF. Complete variable domain (other parts from reference TRBV5-1 and TRBJ2-7): KAGVTQTPRYLIKTRGQQVTLSCSPISGHRSVSWYQQTPGQGLQFLFEYFSETQRNKGNFPGRFSGRQFSNSRSEMNVSTLELGDSALYLCASSSYPGSGGEQYFGPGTRLTVT.

The V gene is TRBV6-5, the J gene TRBJ2-1; 8 bases are a match to TRBD1. The CDR3 contains 15 residues. V trimming: 4 bases; J trimming: 10 bases; junction bases outside the gene matches: 12. Looked up from germline, CDR1 is MNHEY and CDR2 is SVGAGI. This chain's CDR3 is CASSSPTGAKWEQFF. The CDR3 DNA follows: TGTGCCAGCAGTTCCCCGACAGGGGCGAAGTGGGAGCAGTTCTTC.

This clonotype was seen a handful of times. This chain uses TRBV3-1 with TRBJ1-2, with D uncertain. The germline V gene encodes CDR1 LGHDT and CDR2 YNNKEL (reference sequence). Trimming removed 2 bases from V and 0 bases from J, with 4 bases in between. The CDR3 runs 13 residues. CDR3 in DNA: TGTGCCAGCAGCCAACAGGCTAACTATGGCTACACCTTC. This gives the protein CASSQQANYGYTF. Based on the CDR3 plus reference TRBV3-1 and TRBJ1-2, the full variable domain is DTAVSQTPKYLVTQMGNDKSIKCEQNLGHDTMYWYKQDSKKFLKIMFSYNNKELIINETVPNRFSPKSPDKAHLNLHINSLELGDSAVYFCASSQQANYGYTFGSGTRLTVV.

This clonotype was counted once. The chain is built from TRBV15 and TRBJ2-3, with D possibly called TRBD1 or TRBD2 (5 bases each). V was shortened by 2 bases and J by 0 bases, with 12 bases between the two germline ends. This CDR3 contains 16 residues. CDR1 is LNHNV and CDR2 is YYDKDF in the germline V gene (reference sequence). This chain's CDR3 is CATSRPGAASTDTQYF. The CDR3 DNA sequence: TGTGCCACCAGCAGACCCGGGGCAGCTAGCACAGATACGCAGTATTTT. The full variable domain, in which reference TRBV15 and TRBJ2-3 provide the parts outside the CDR3, is DAMVIQNPRYQVTQFGKPVTLSCSQTLNHNVMYWYQQKSSQAPKLLFHYYDKDFNNEADTPDNFQSRRPNTSFCFLDIRSPGLGDTAMYLCATSRPGAASTDTQYFGPGTRLTVL.